Below, 8 T cell receptor beta chains from the same sample are listed, as sequenced in a study of beta chain features in type 1 diabetes. TCRB transcripts that were expressed got sequenced, as all of the isolated RNA had been reverse transcribed. Using immunoSEQ multiplex PCR, the repertoire was profiled, and TCRdb retains in-frame clones only, with some absent. In the table there are 350,000 to 400,000 clones, about 15% of which are singletons. Input material: naive CD4+ T cells from blood. These receptors came from a woman under 30 in good health.

The chain is built from TRBV5-6 and TRBJ2-1; D not resolved. The ends were cut back, 4 bases at V and 9 bases at J, with 14 bases in the middle. This CDR3 contains 13 residues. Germline values: CDR1 SGHDT, CDR2 YYEEEE. This chain's CDR3 is CASSLMRSGEQFF. The CDR3 bases are TGTGCCAGCAGCCTAATGCGCTCGGGTGAGCAGTTCTTC.

This clone was picked up a small number of times. The identical CDR3 is also encoded by other nucleotide sequences in the sample. The chain joins TRBV9 to TRBJ2-1; perhaps TRBD2 as D (6 bases). V lost 0 bases, J lost 1 base, and 8 bases lay in between. This CDR3 region has 15 residues. Germline CDR1 SGDLS, CDR2 YYNGEE. CDR3 nucleotides: TGTGCCAGCAGCGTAGCAGGAGGGTCCTACAATGAGCAGTTCTTC. The encoded protein is CASSVAGGSYNEQFF.

Only a few counts were recorded for this clone. The chain carries TRBV28 and TRBJ2-1; 7 bases match TRBD1. Per the germline V gene, CDR1 is MDHEN and CDR2 is SYDVKM. Germline trimming cut 6 bases from V and 4 bases from J; bases unmatched to any gene: 6. The CDR3 consists of 14 residues. The CDR3 loop is CASRLTGKYNEQFF. The DNA of the CDR3 is TGTGCCAGCAGACTGACAGGGAAATACAATGAGCAGTTCTTC.

This clone appeared a few times. V gene TRBV18 combines with J gene TRBJ2-6; 7 bases align to TRBD2. CDR1 and CDR2 (germline): KGHSH, LQKENI. V was pared by 2 bases and J by 0 bases, with 7 bases of the junction left unmatched. This CDR3 is 18 amino acids long. CDR3 in DNA: TGTGCCAGCTCACCATTACCGGGGGGAAGCTCTGGGGCCAACGTCCTGACTTTC. Translating it yields CASSPLPGGSSGANVLTF.

Only a few counts were recorded for this clone. The V call is TRBV27, the J call TRBJ1-4; 7 bases agree with TRBD1. V dropped 4 bases and J dropped 7; count of bases not matched to a gene: 9. This CDR3 spans 15 amino acids. Germline CDR1 MNHEY, CDR2 SMNVEV (reference sequence). CDR3 loop: CASSSSDRRAEKLFF. The CDR3 DNA reads TGTGCCAGCAGTTCCTCGGACAGGAGAGCTGAAAAACTGTTTTTT. Drawing the rest from reference TRBV27 and TRBJ1-4, the complete variable domain is EAQVTQNPRYLITVTGKKLTVTCSQNMNHEYMSWYRQDPGLGLRQIYYSMNVEVTDKGDVPEGYKVSRKEKRNFPLILESPSPNQTSLYFCASSSSDRRAEKLFFGSGTQLSVL.

This clone was seen more than once but under ten times. The rearrangement links TRBV18 to TRBJ2-3; 7 bases map to TRBD2. J lost 2 bases, V lost 0 bases, and 11 bases had no gene match. Germline CDR1 KGHSH, CDR2 LQKENI. The length of the CDR3 is 18 residues. The CDR3 here is CASSPPGRLAASTDTQYF. In nucleotides, the CDR3 is TGTGCCAGCTCACCACCAGGGAGGCTAGCGGCTTCCACAGATACGCAGTATTTT.

There are a few counts of this clone. V and J are TRBV15 and TRBJ1-2; D is perhaps TRBD1 (5 bases). The germline CDR1 and CDR2 sequences are LNHNV and YYDKDF (reference sequence). The CDR3 has 16 residues. Trimming removed 1 base at V and 5 bases at J, with 17 bases between. This CDR3 is CATSRGGGGGVYGYTF. In nucleotides, the CDR3 is TGTGCCACCAGCAGAGGGGGGGGTGGAGGGGTTTATGGCTACACCTTC.

This sequence joins TRBV5-1 and TRBJ1-5; D not certain. Germline V gives CDR1 SGHRS, CDR2 YFSETQ. V dropped 2 bases and J dropped 3 bases, with 6 bases sitting between them. CDR3 length equals 13 residues. The CDR3 region is CASSFEYNQPQHF. Written as DNA, the CDR3 is TGCGCCAGCAGCTTTGAGTACAATCAGCCCCAGCATTTT.